This T cell receptor (beta chain) stems from a study of shared clonotypes between healthy human individuals. Study-wide findings and caveats: The study generally estimated greater richness for naive than memory subsets.

Caucasian adults residing in Nashville, Tennessee made up all the donors. The authors distributed each subset's genomic DNA evenly over several immunoSEQ plates. Clones were read by immunoSEQ multiplex PCR, and TCRdb kept only the in-frame ones, dropping some. The sample has approximately 980,000 clones, 60% to 85% seen once; the top ten hold approximately 1.5%. The CDR3 spans 17 residues. Germline V lookup: CDR1 SGHTA, CDR2 FQGNSA. V shed 5 bases, J shed 2 bases, and the junction held 5 bases outside the gene matches. This clone was detected once. Its antigen is unknown. The sequence derives from a young man in good health. Sequencing used memory CD4+ T cells sorted from blood. The subset denotes: CD45RA-negative fraction. V usage is TRBV7-2 and J usage is TRBJ2-3; 15 positions match TRBD2. CDR3 amino acids: CASSARTSGRVTDTQYF. The CDR3 coding sequence is TGTGCCAGCAGCGCCAGGACTAGCGGGAGGGTCACAGATACGCAGTATTTT.